This T cell receptor beta chain was identified during a study of shared clonotypes between healthy human individuals. Study-level points and caveats: Represented diversity (both genetic and exposure-history) was limited by the small number of donors.

Using immunoSEQ multiplex PCR, the repertoire was profiled, and TCRdb retains in-frame clones only, with some absent. Of some 2,400,000 clones in the sample, 90% to 96% were seen once. Comment on this clone: Its specificity is not known.

CDR3 size: 13 residues. The germline gives CDR1 MDHEN, CDR2 SYDVKM. V lost 6 bases and J lost 8, with 13 bases in between. Sequencing was carried out using naive CD4+ T cells sorted from blood. Subset given: CD45RA+ positively selected. This clonotype was obtained from a man in his late teens or twenties in good health. This chain joins TRBV28 and TRBJ2-2, with a tentative D call TRBD1 (6 bases). As DNA, the CDR3 is TGTGCCAGCAGACCCCAGGGGACAGGGGAGCTGTTTTTT. This encodes CASRPQGTGELFF.